One sample yielded the 25 T cell receptor beta chains listed below, sequenced in a study of T cells in Graves' hyperthyroidism and ophthalmopathy. Amplified TCR beta CDR3 regions derived from RNA transcripts. The HTBI set primed first-round TCR CDR3 RT-PCR. TCRdb reprocessed the multiplex PCR reads via MiXCR and lists one record per CDR3 protein. The sample holds 600,000 to 800,000 distinct CDR3 sequences, around a third seen once. The sample was blood. The receptors were gathered from a woman aged 40 to 50 with Graves' hyperthyroidism.

At least ten counts were recorded for this clonotype. The chain carries TRBV29-1 and TRBJ2-5; no reliable D call. Deletions cut 7 bases from V and 3 bases from J, with 6 bases between. The CDR3 sequence is 10 residues long. The germline V gene encodes CDR1 SQVTM and CDR2 ANQGSEA. This CDR3 is CSAEKETQYF. CDR3 in DNA: TGCAGCGCGGAGAAAGAGACCCAGTACTTC.

The chain carries TRBV12-3 or TRBV12-4 and TRBJ1-5; the D is unclear. The CDR3 loop spans 14 amino acids. Between the trimmed V and J ends, which lost 6 bases and 3 bases, there was a span of 12 bases. The CDR3 loop is CASRVGSNNQPQHF. The CDR3, as DNA: TGTGCCAGCAGGGTAGGGAGCAACAATCAGCCCCAGCATTTT.

V gene TRBV6-5 combines with J gene TRBJ2-7; TRBD1 might be the D (6 bases). The CDR3 length is 15 residues. Trimming shortened V by 0 bases and J by 2 bases, and 11 bases separated the two germline ends. Germline lookup yields CDR1 MNHEY and CDR2 SVGAGI. In DNA form, the CDR3 reads TGTGCCAGCAGTTACTCCGCCGGACAGACCTACGAGCAGTACTTC. The encoded protein is CASSYSAGQTYEQYF.

This clonotype was seen many times. The V and J genes are TRBV14 and TRBJ1-2, with TRBD1 matching over 9 bases. Germline V gene data show CDR1 as SGHDN and CDR2 as FVKESK. The CDR3 extends over 14 amino acids. J gave up 7 bases and V 1 base, and 4 bases lay outside the gene matches. The CDR3 region is CASSQAYRGLGYTF. The CDR3 coding sequence is TGTGCCAGCAGCCAAGCATACAGGGGGCTTGGCTACACCTTC.

Remarks on this clonotype: A read error may be the cause here, since a much bigger clone is one base away. This rearrangement joins TRBV20-1 to TRBJ2-7; D assignment may be TRBD1 or TRBD2 (6 bases each). The germline V gene has CDR1 DFQATT and CDR2 SNEGSKA (reference sequence). The CDR3 sequence is 14 residues long. This CDR3 reads CSARGGAEPYERYF. The CDR3, as DNA: TGCAGTGCTAGAGGGGGGGCGGAACCCTACGAGCGGTACTTC.

The gene calls are TRBV9 and TRBJ1-1, with 8 bases that match TRBD1. The V and J ends lost 4 bases and 9 bases, in that order; junction bases with no gene match: 8. Germline V gene data show CDR1 as SGDLS and CDR2 as YYNGEE. CDR3 length: 13 residues. The CDR3 here is CASSLRTGTKAFF. The CDR3 bases are TGTGCCAGCAGCCTCCGGACAGGGACTAAAGCTTTCTTT.

The chain joins TRBV29-1 to TRBJ1-2, with D perhaps TRBD1 (6 bases). The CDR3 loop spans 14 amino acids. Germline assignment: CDR1 SQVTM and CDR2 ANQGSEA. The germline V and J ends were trimmed by 6 bases and 1 base, with 15 bases remaining between them. CDR3 sequence: CSVDGQLNNYGYTF. The CDR3 DNA is TGCAGCGTCGACGGACAGCTTAATAACTATGGCTACACCTTC.

This clonotype was counted ten times or more. This chain uses TRBV7-9 with TRBJ1-5, with a tentative D call TRBD1 (6 bases). The CDR3 runs to 14 residues. The germline V gene encodes CDR1 SEHNR and CDR2 FQNEAQ (reference sequence). With 4 bases removed from V and 4 bases from J, the gap between germline ends came to 11 bases. This CDR3 reads CASSWEGVNQPQHF. DNA for the CDR3: TGTGCCAGCAGCTGGGAGGGGGTTAATCAGCCCCAGCATTTT.

The CDR3 protein is CASSSQGSSGSGANVLTF. For the CDR3, the DNA is TGCGCCAGCAGCTCACAAGGGAGTTCCGGCTCTGGGGCCAACGTCCTGACTTTC. V and J are TRBV5-1 and TRBJ2-6; D perhaps matches TRBD2 (5 bases). This CDR3 has 18 residues. Deletions cut 3 bases from V and 0 bases from J, with 16 bases between. Germline-derived CDR1 and CDR2 are SGHRS and YFSETQ.

In this sample, this clonotype turned up many times. The CDR3: CASRVQGVDTEAFF. DNA for the CDR3: TGTGCCAGCAGGGTACAGGGTGTTGACACTGAAGCTTTCTTT. This chain connects TRBV6-4 to TRBJ1-1; perhaps TRBD1 as D (6 bases). V was trimmed by 6 bases and J by 3 bases, leaving 14 bases between them. Germline-derived CDR1 and CDR2 are MRHNA and SNTAGT. This CDR3 is 14 amino acids long.

This clonotype appeared a few times. J is TRBJ1-5 and V is TRBV13; D is unresolved. The V gene's germline CDR1 is PRHDT and CDR2 FYEKMQ (reference sequence). V lost 4 bases to trimming and J lost 3 bases, with 10 bases between them. The CDR3 extends over 14 amino acids. The CDR3 coding sequence is TGTGCCAGCAGCTCGAGTCCGTTCAATCAGCCCCAGCATTTT. Protein product: CASSSSPFNQPQHF.

This sequence joins TRBV6-5 and TRBJ2-7, with D uncertain. The CDR3 has 14 residues. The V gene lost 2 bases and the J gene lost 1 base, with 9 bases spanning the gap. The germline V gene has CDR1 MNHEY and CDR2 SVGAGI. The CDR3 loop is CASSYLRISYEQYF. The CDR3 nucleotides read TGTGCCAGCAGTTACCTACGGATTTCCTACGAGCAGTACTTC.

This clonotype has more than one count but fewer than ten. The V call is TRBV7-3, the J call TRBJ1-6; D may be TRBD1 (5 bases). CDR3 size: 15 residues. Trimming removed 4 bases at V and 7 bases at J, with 14 bases between. The V gene's germline CDR1 is SGHTA and CDR2 FQGTGA. The CDR3 DNA reads as TGTGCCAGCAGCTCCTGGGGGGTCTTGAATTCACCCCTCCACTTT. It yields the protein CASSSWGVLNSPLHF.

The V gene is TRBV6-6, the J gene TRBJ2-6; D is perhaps TRBD2 (5 bases). This CDR3 is built from 15 residues. V was cut by 6 bases and J by 6 bases, with 15 bases left in between. Germline V CDR1 and CDR2: MNHNY, SVGAGI (reference sequence). The chain's CDR3 is CASRRTAESANVLTF. The CDR3 region has the DNA TGTGCCAGCAGACGGACTGCCGAGTCGGCCAACGTCCTGACTTTC.

The rearrangement joins TRBV7-9 to TRBJ1-4; D is perhaps TRBD1 (6 bases). Trimming took 3 bases from V and 7 from J, leaving 15 bases between them. Germline V gene lookup returns CDR1 SEHNR and CDR2 FQNEAQ (reference sequence). This CDR3 spans 15 amino acids. The DNA of the CDR3 is TGTGCCAGCAGCTTCAAGGGGGGCCTTATTGAAAAACTGTTTTTT. This gives the protein CASSFKGGLIEKLFF.

This clonotype was seen many times. V usage is TRBV29-1 and J usage is TRBJ1-5; possible D gene TRBD1, 5 bases. The V end lost 7 bases, the J end lost 6 bases, and 13 bases lay between the germline ends. Per germline, CDR1 SQVTM and CDR2 ANQGSEA. The CDR3 sequence is 12 residues long. The CDR3 here is CSAGTGPQPQHF. The CDR3 DNA reads as TGCAGCGCCGGGACTGGGCCTCAGCCCCAGCATTTT.

The V gene is TRBV7-8, the J gene TRBJ1-1; the D gene is possibly TRBD1 (6 bases). The V gene's germline CDR1 is SGHVS and CDR2 FQNEAQ. The CDR3 length is 14 residues. The ends were cut back, 5 bases at V and 6 bases at J, with 16 bases in the middle. CDR3 sequence: CASSQSTGWAEAFF. The CDR3 coding sequence is TGTGCCAGCAGCCAGTCTACAGGGTGGGCTGAAGCTTTCTTT. Full variable domain (rest looked up from reference TRBV7-8 and TRBJ1-1): GAGVSQSPRYKVAKRGQDVALRCDPISGHVSLFWYQQALGQGPEFLTYFQNEAQLDKSGLPSDRFFAERPEGSVSTLKIQRTQQEDSAVYLCASSQSTGWAEAFFGQGTRLTVV.

The CDR3 sequence is CASSIPGQRAEAFF. CDR3 sequence (DNA): TGTGCCAGTAGTATCCCGGGACAGAGGGCTGAAGCTTTCTTT. This chain uses TRBV19 with TRBJ1-1; 7 bases line up with TRBD1. This CDR3 region has 14 residues. The ends lost 3 bases at V and 6 bases at J; junction bases unmatched: 7. The germline V gene encodes CDR1 LNHDA and CDR2 SQIVND (reference sequence).

Comments on this clonotype: A single base separates this from a much larger clone, so it may be a read error. V and J are TRBV19 and TRBJ2-2, with D unresolved. CDR1 is LNHDA, CDR2 SQIVND, per germline (reference sequence). The CDR3 totals 10 residues. V was shortened by 7 bases and J by 7 bases, with 4 bases between the two germline ends. DNA of the CDR3: TGTGCCAGTAAGGACGGGGAGCTGTTTTTT. Translation gives CASKDGELFF.

The genes are TRBV6-2 or TRBV6-3 and TRBJ1-3; D gene ambiguous. The CDR3 consists of 15 residues. V was pared by 4 bases and J by 4 bases, with 14 bases between. Germline values: CDR1 MNHEY, CDR2 SVGEGT. This CDR3 is CASSSPTPEGNTIYF. CDR3 DNA: TGTGCCAGCAGTTCCCCGACCCCTGAGGGAAACACCATATATTTT.

The chain employs TRBV12-3 or TRBV12-4 and TRBJ1-2; D not certain. The V and J ends lost 6 bases and 2 bases respectively, with 16 bases between them. This CDR3 is 15 amino acids long. CDR3 in DNA: TGTGCCAGCAGACACAACAGAGGCGGAAACTATGGCTACACCTTC. It codes for CASRHNRGGNYGYTF.

The chain links TRBV5-6 to TRBJ1-2; weak D call: TRBD1 (5 bases). V was trimmed by 3 bases and J by 4 bases, leaving 16 bases between them. CDR1 is SGHDT and CDR2 is YYEEEE in the germline V gene. There are 15 residues in the CDR3. The CDR3 loop reads CASSYKGRPSYGYTF. CDR3 sequence (DNA): TGTGCCAGCAGCTATAAGGGACGGCCTTCCTATGGCTACACCTTC.

This clonotype has only a few counts. This chain connects TRBV7-3 to TRBJ2-6; 12 bases are shared with TRBD2. The V and J ends lost 2 bases and 0 bases, in that order; junction bases with no gene match: 8. This CDR3 has 20 amino acids. Germline-derived CDR1 and CDR2 are SGHTA and FQGTGA. Written as DNA, the CDR3 is TGTGCCAGCAGCTTATCTAGCGGGAGGGATGATTTCTCTGGGGCCAACGTCCTGACTTTC. It is translated as CASSLSSGRDDFSGANVLTF.

The chain carries TRBV4-3 and TRBJ2-2; no reliable D call. Deletions cut 1 base from V and 7 bases from J, with 13 bases between. Germline V gene data show CDR1 as LGHNA and CDR2 as YSLEER. This CDR3 has 15 amino acids. CDR3 residues: CASSQVPLVGGELFF. The CDR3 DNA is TGCGCCAGCAGCCAAGTTCCGCTGGTTGGCGGGGAGCTGTTTTTT.

This clonotype was observed a few times. The CDR3 spells CASSLRWGQGLVAQHF. The CDR3 DNA sequence: TGTGCCAGCAGCTTAAGGTGGGGGCAGGGGCTTGTGGCCCAGCATTTT. V and J are TRBV7-3 and TRBJ1-5; maybe TRBD1 (6 bases). This CDR3 has 16 residues. Trimming cost V 1 base and J 11 bases, with 21 bases left between them. CDR1 and CDR2 (germline): SGHTA, FQGTGA.